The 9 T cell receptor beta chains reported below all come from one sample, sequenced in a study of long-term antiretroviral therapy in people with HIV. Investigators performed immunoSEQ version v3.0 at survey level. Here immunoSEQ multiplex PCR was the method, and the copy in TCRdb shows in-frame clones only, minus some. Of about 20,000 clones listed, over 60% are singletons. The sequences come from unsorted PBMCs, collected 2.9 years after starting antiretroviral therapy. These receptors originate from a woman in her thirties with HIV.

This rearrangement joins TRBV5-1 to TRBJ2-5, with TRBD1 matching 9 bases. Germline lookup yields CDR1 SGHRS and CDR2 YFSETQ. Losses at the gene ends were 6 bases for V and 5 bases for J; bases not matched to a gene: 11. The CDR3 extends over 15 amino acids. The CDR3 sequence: CASNQDGQGWETQYF. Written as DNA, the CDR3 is TGCGCCAGCAACCAGGATGGACAGGGGTGGGAGACCCAGTACTTC.

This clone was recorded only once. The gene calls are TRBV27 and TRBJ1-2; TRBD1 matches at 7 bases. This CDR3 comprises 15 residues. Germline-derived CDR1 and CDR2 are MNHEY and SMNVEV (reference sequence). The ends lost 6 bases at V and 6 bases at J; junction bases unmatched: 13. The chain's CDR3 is CASSQPGQLLHGYTF. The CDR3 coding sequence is TGTGCCAGCAGCCAACCGGGACAGCTGCTACATGGCTACACCTTC.

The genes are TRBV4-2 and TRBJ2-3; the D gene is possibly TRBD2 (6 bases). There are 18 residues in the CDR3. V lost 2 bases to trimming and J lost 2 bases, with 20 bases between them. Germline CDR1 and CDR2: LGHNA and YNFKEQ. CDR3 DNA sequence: TGTGCCAGCAGCCAACGATCACTAGCAACCGGTTCCACAGATACGCAGTATTTT. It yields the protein CASSQRSLATGSTDTQYF.

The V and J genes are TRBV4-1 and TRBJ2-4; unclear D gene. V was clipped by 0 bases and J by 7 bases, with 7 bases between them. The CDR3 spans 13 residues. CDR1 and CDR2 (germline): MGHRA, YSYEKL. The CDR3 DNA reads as TGCGCCAGCAGCCAAGATAATAAGAACATTCAGTACTTC. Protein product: CASSQDNKNIQYF.

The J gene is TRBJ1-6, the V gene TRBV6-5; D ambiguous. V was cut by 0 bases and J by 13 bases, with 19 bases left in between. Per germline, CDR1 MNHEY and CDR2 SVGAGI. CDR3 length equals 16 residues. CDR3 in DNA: TGTGCCAGCAGTTACTCTAAGGCCCACGGAAGTCTTCCCCTCCACTTT. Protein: CASSYSKAHGSLPLHF.

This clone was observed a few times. The CDR3 reads CASSLGTGNYEQYF. The DNA for the CDR3 is TGTGCCAGCAGCTTAGGGACAGGTAATTACGAGCAGTACTTC. The chain uses TRBV5-8 and TRBJ2-7; 8 bases fit TRBD1. The V gene's germline CDR1 is SGHTS and CDR2 YDEGEE. Unmatched junction bases numbered 5, after V lost 2 bases and J lost 4 bases. This CDR3 contains 14 residues.

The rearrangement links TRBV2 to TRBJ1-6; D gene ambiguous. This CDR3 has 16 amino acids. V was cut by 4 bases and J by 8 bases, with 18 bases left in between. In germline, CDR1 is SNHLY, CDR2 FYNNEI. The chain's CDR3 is CASSALMGSLYSPLHF. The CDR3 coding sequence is TGTGCCAGCAGTGCTCTAATGGGGTCCCTTTATTCACCCCTCCACTTT.

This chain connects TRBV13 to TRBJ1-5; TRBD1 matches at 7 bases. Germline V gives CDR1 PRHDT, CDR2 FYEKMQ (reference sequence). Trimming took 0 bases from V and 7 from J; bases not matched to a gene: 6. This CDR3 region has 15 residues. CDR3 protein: CASSLGGGTVQPQHF. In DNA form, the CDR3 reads TGTGCCAGCAGCTTAGGGGGCGGGACAGTCCAGCCCCAGCATTTT.

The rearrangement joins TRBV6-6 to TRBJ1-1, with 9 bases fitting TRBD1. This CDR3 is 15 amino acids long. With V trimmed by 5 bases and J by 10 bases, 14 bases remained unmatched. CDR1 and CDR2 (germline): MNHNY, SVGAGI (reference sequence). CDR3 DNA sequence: TGTGCCAGCAGTACCACAGGGGGCGGATGGTTTCGAGCTTTCTTT. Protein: CASSTTGGGWFRAFF.